The 15 T cell receptor beta chains given below trace back to one sample, sequenced in a study of T cells after yellow fever vaccination. MiXCR was run by TCRdb on the 5' RACE reads, yielding one entry per CDR3 protein. The sample holds about 230,000 distinct CDR3 sequences, about 7% seen once. The material sequenced was CD4+ T cells sorted from PBMCs, taken on the day of the yellow fever booster vaccination. The receptors derive from a young man who received the YFV17D yellow fever vaccine.

The genes are TRBV7-2 and TRBJ2-1; possible D gene TRBD2, 5 bases. The CDR3 consists of 17 residues. CDR1 is SGHTA, CDR2 FQGNSA, per germline. Deletions cut 5 bases from V and 5 bases from J, with 22 bases between. The CDR3 DNA reads as TGTGCCAGCAGCCCATCTGCGGGTGGGGTGGGCCACAATGAGCAGTTCTTC. Translation: CASSPSAGGVGHNEQFF.

This clonotype was seen a few times. V gene TRBV6-5 combines with J gene TRBJ2-5, with D tentatively TRBD1 or TRBD2 (5 bases each). The CDR3 totals 16 residues. Looked up from germline, CDR1 is MNHEY and CDR2 is SVGAGI. Trimming removed 2 bases at V and 1 base at J, with 14 bases between. The CDR3 nucleotides read TGTGCCAGCAGTTACCGGTATGGGGGAACCCAAGAGACCCAGTACTTC. This encodes CASSYRYGGTQETQYF.

This clonotype was observed a handful of times. The rearrangement joins TRBV18 to TRBJ1-1; D remains ambiguous. Germline V gene lookup returns CDR1 KGHSH and CDR2 LQKENI. V lost 3 bases to trimming and J lost 7 bases, with 15 bases between them. This CDR3 region has 14 residues. CDR3 nucleotides: TGTGCCAGCTCACCCTCTGTTTCGGGCATTGAAGCTTTCTTT. Translated, it gives CASSPSVSGIEAFF.

In this sample, this clonotype turned up a few times. V gene TRBV5-1 combines with J gene TRBJ2-1, with TRBD2 matching over 16 bases. The V segment lost 2 bases and the J segment 4 bases; nucleotides outside the gene matches: 6. This CDR3 is 18 amino acids long. CDR1 is SGHRS, CDR2 YFSETQ, per germline. CDR3 in amino acids: CASSFGTSGRAGYNEQFF. In nucleotides, the CDR3 is TGCGCCAGCAGCTTCGGGACTAGCGGGAGGGCCGGGTACAATGAGCAGTTCTTC.

The chain has TRBV7-2 and TRBJ2-2; maybe TRBD1 (5 bases). This CDR3 has 13 residues. Looked up from germline, CDR1 is SGHTA and CDR2 is FQGNSA. Trimming took 11 bases from V and 3 from J, leaving 13 bases between them. CDR3 protein: CAEDQGDTGELFF. As DNA, the CDR3 is TGTGCCGAAGATCAAGGGGACACCGGGGAGCTGTTTTTT.

This clonotype came up many times. The chain couples TRBV5-1 to TRBJ2-5, with 13 bases aligning to TRBD2. With V trimmed by 4 bases and J by 5 bases, 8 bases remained unmatched. This CDR3 comprises 16 residues. The germline CDR1 and CDR2 sequences are SGHRS and YFSETQ. The CDR3 loop reads CASSPRTSGSMETQYF. The CDR3 region has the DNA TGCGCCAGCAGCCCCCGGACTAGCGGGAGTATGGAGACCCAGTACTTC.

This clonotype was recorded a few times. The chain uses TRBV7-2 and TRBJ2-1, with D uncertain. V was pared by 1 base and J by 4 bases, with 14 bases between. Germline V CDR1 and CDR2: SGHTA, FQGNSA. The CDR3 totals 16 residues. The CDR3 region is CASSLGSGVRYNEQFF. Here the CDR3 DNA reads TGTGCCAGCAGCTTAGGGTCTGGAGTCAGATACAATGAGCAGTTCTTC.

The chain has TRBV7-2 and TRBJ2-7; 12 nucleotides agree with TRBD2. The CDR3 spans 15 residues. After removal of 5 bases from V and 4 bases from J, the junction contained 6 bases not matched to a gene. Germline V lookup: CDR1 SGHTA, CDR2 FQGNSA. The CDR3, as DNA: TGTGCCAGCAGCCTGACTAGCGGGAGTGGGTACGAGCAGTACTTC. The encoded protein is CASSLTSGSGYEQYF.

This clonotype turned up a few times. CDR3 DNA sequence: TGTGCCAGTAGCCGACAGCGGGGAAGGGATACGCAGTATTTT. Residues: CASSRQRGRDTQYF. The V call is TRBV19, the J call TRBJ2-3, with 7 nucleotides matching TRBD2. The V gene's germline CDR1 is LNHDA and CDR2 SQIVND (reference sequence). The CDR3 has 14 amino acids. V trimming: 6 bases; J trimming: 6 bases; junction bases outside the gene matches: 9.

This clonotype was observed a handful of times. The rearrangement uses TRBV29-1 and TRBJ1-2; D ambiguous. The V end was cut by 4 bases, the J end by 0 bases, with 18 bases between. Germline loops: CDR1 SQVTM, CDR2 ANQGSEA. The CDR3 is made up of 16 amino acids. CDR3 loop: CSVAPPQARANYGYTF. CDR3 bases: TGCAGCGTTGCCCCCCCCCAGGCCAGAGCTAACTATGGCTACACCTTC. Filled out from reference TRBV29-1 and TRBJ1-2, the complete variable domain reads SAVISQKPSRDICQRGTSLTIQCQVDSQVTMMFWYRQQPGQSLTLIATANQGSEATYESGFVIDKFPISRPNLTFSTLTVSNMSPEDSSIYLCSVAPPQARANYGYTFGSGTRLTVV.

This clonotype was recorded many times. The rearrangement links TRBV4-1 to TRBJ1-2, with 7 bases aligning to TRBD1. The length of the CDR3 is 14 residues. The V segment lost 4 bases and the J segment 8 bases; nucleotides outside the gene matches: 10. Germline V CDR1 and CDR2: MGHRA, YSYEKL. The CDR3 DNA is TGCGCCAGCAGCCTCCGGGACAGAGGGACCGGCTACACCTTC. This sequence encodes CASSLRDRGTGYTF.

The V gene is TRBV20-1, the J gene TRBJ1-1; 7 positions agree with TRBD1. Germline loops: CDR1 DFQATT, CDR2 SNEGSKA (reference sequence). CDR3 length equals 14 residues. Trimming at V came to 3 bases and at J to 7 bases, leaving 11 bases not matched to a gene. This CDR3 is CSASDRQGRFEAFF. The CDR3 DNA reads TGCAGTGCTAGTGATCGACAGGGACGTTTTGAAGCTTTCTTT.

This clonotype was counted many times. The chain couples TRBV12-3 or TRBV12-4 to TRBJ1-4, with unresolved D. The CDR3 loop spans 16 amino acids. V lost 5 bases, J lost 0 bases, and 13 bases lay in between. Here the CDR3 DNA reads TGTGCCAGCAGTAGTTCCAGGCCTGCAACTAATGAAAAACTGTTTTTT. It yields the protein CASSSSRPATNEKLFF.

There are a few counts of this clonotype. The chain recombines TRBV20-1 with TRBJ2-7; 8 nucleotides match TRBD2. From germline, CDR1 is DFQATT and CDR2 SNEGSKA (reference sequence). CDR3 length: 19 residues. Trimming removed 0 bases from V and 2 bases from J; junction bases left unmatched: 18. CDR3 nucleotides: TGCAGTGCTAGAGACACCAAGCGGGAGTTTGTCGGCCCGACCTACGAGCAGTACTTC. Its translation: CSARDTKREFVGPTYEQYF.

Ten or more counts support this clonotype. The chain links TRBV5-5 to TRBJ2-7; D unclear. CDR3 length: 17 amino acids. The V gene's germline CDR1 is SGHKS and CDR2 YYEKEE (reference sequence). V was pared by 0 bases and J by 0 bases, with 16 bases between. This chain's CDR3 is CASSLVVSGSSSYEQYF. The CDR3 region has the DNA TGTGCCAGCAGCTTGGTAGTTTCCGGATCCAGCTCCTACGAGCAGTACTTC.